The next 10 T cell receptor beta chains were all read from a single sample in a study of cytomegalovirus exposure and HLA in healthy donors. The study ran its PCR with 60 Vbeta and 13 Jbeta primers. Sequencing used immunoSEQ multiplex PCR; TCRdb keeps in-frame clones, though not all of them. Here the sample spans around 100,000 clones, less than 75% being singletons. What was sequenced was PBMCs. These receptors came from a man aged 35-49 years in good health and CMV-seropositive.

This clone was observed a few times. CDR3 DNA: TGTGCCTGCGTAGGGGGTGAAAAACTGTTTTTT. As protein: CACVGGEKLFF. The J gene is TRBJ1-4, the V gene TRBV30, with TRBD1 as a possible D gene (6 bases). The V end lost 6 bases, the J end lost 7 bases, and 9 bases lay between the germline ends. The germline V gene encodes CDR1 GTSNPN and CDR2 SVGIG (reference sequence). CDR3 length equals 11 residues.

The chain recombines TRBV7-2 with TRBJ1-5, with D possibly TRBD1 on 5 matching bases. The length of the CDR3 is 14 residues. CDR1 is SGHTA and CDR2 is FQGNSA in the germline V gene. Trimming shortened V by 5 bases and J by 7 bases, and 15 bases separated the two germline ends. CDR3 sequence: CASSRDGGNQPQHF. The CDR3 coding sequence is TGTGCCAGCAGCCGCGACGGGGGAAACCAGCCCCAGCATTTT.

This clone occurred a few times. This chain connects TRBV7-8 to TRBJ2-3; TRBD2 matches at 8 bases. The CDR3 spans 14 residues. Germline lookup yields CDR1 SGHVS and CDR2 FQNEAQ. V was pared by 9 bases and J by 3 bases, with 8 bases of the junction left unmatched. The CDR3 protein is CASGAAGATDTQYF. The CDR3 DNA follows: TGTGCCAGTGGGGCAGCGGGAGCTACAGATACGCAGTATTTT.

This chain joins TRBV14 and TRBJ1-1; the D gene is possibly TRBD1 (5 bases). The CDR3 covers 16 residues. Germline V gene data show CDR1 as SGHDN and CDR2 as FVKESK. The V gene lost 4 bases and the J gene lost 2 bases, with 17 bases spanning the gap. In nucleotides, the CDR3 is TGTGCCAGCAGCCCCCTCGGGGGGATTAAAAACACTGAAGCTTTCTTT. Its protein is CASSPLGGIKNTEAFF.

This clone was recorded a few times. The V gene is TRBV5-1, the J gene TRBJ2-7; 7 positions match TRBD1. Germline trimming cut 4 bases from V and 1 base from J; bases unmatched to any gene: 5. CDR1 and CDR2 from the germline V gene are SGHRS and YFSETQ. This CDR3 is built from 14 residues. This CDR3 reads CASSPATGSYEQYV. The CDR3 bases are TGCGCCAGCAGCCCCGCGACAGGGTCCTACGAGCAGTACGTC.

This clone has just a few counts. The V and J genes are TRBV28 and TRBJ2-7; no clear D. This CDR3 is 13 amino acids long. V was shortened by 2 bases and J by 2 bases, with 7 bases between the two germline ends. Germline assignment: CDR1 MDHEN and CDR2 SYDVKM. The CDR3 nucleotides read TGTGCCAGCAGTTTACGCGGAACCTACGAGCAGTACTTC. Translated, it gives CASSLRGTYEQYF. Complete variable domain (other parts from reference TRBV28 and TRBJ2-7): DVKVTQSSRYLVKRTGEKVFLECVQDMDHENMFWYRQDPGLGLRLIYFSYDVKMKEKGDIPEGYSVSREKKERFSLILESASTNQTSMYLCASSLRGTYEQYFGPGTRLTVT.

The chain joins TRBV6-5 to TRBJ1-3; D is undetermined. The V end lost 0 bases, the J end lost 9 bases, and 12 bases lay between the germline ends. CDR1 is MNHEY and CDR2 is SVGAGI in the germline V gene. This CDR3 region has 14 residues. The CDR3 spells CASSYSVPGGTIYF. The CDR3 DNA is TGTGCCAGCAGTTACTCTGTCCCGGGTGGCACCATATATTTT.

CDR3 protein: CASSPDFSYEQYF. The CDR3 nucleotides read TGTGCCAGCAGCCCCGATTTCTCCTACGAGCAGTACTTC. The chain couples TRBV7-9 to TRBJ2-5; D gene uncertain. The end of the DNA is better explained by TRBJ2-7, so the J call may be wrong. The CDR3 has 13 amino acids. The germline gives CDR1 SEHNR, CDR2 FQNEAQ (reference sequence).

The chain joins TRBV6-1 to TRBJ1-1; a possible D gene is TRBD1 (5 bases). Germline V lookup: CDR1 MNHNS, CDR2 SASEGT. Trimming left V 2 bases short and J 5 bases short, with 12 bases between. CDR3 length: 14 residues. CDR3 in amino acids: CASSEWLEGTEAFF. CDR3 bases: TGTGCCAGCAGTGAATGGTTGGAGGGGACTGAAGCTTTCTTT.

This chain connects TRBV18 to TRBJ2-3; possible D gene TRBD2, 5 bases. Trimming cost V 3 bases and J 4 bases, with 8 bases left between them. There are 13 residues in the CDR3. CDR1 is KGHSH, CDR2 LQKENI, per germline. The CDR3 loop reads CASSPPSSDTQYF. The CDR3 bases are TGTGCCAGCTCACCGCCTAGCTCAGATACGCAGTATTTT.